Below are 13 T cell receptor beta chains sequenced from a single sample in a study of type 1 regulatory T cells. One entry per CDR3 protein results from TCRdb running MiXCR on the reads. The sample includes some 18,000 distinct CDR3 sequences, roughly 10% of them seen just once. The material sequenced was CD4+ T cells, either the whole sample or a sorted fraction (not recorded which). The origin of the receptors is a human donor in good health.

The chain carries TRBV14 and TRBJ1-1; D might be TRBD1 (6 bases). From germline, CDR1 is SGHDN and CDR2 FVKESK. Deletions cut 1 base from V and 4 bases from J, with 22 bases between. The CDR3 length is 18 residues. This chain's CDR3 is CASSQGSFVGQSGTEAFF. In DNA form, the CDR3 reads TGTGCCAGCAGCCAAGGATCCTTCGTCGGACAGTCAGGCACTGAAGCTTTCTTT.

This clonotype showed up many times. V is TRBV27 and J is TRBJ2-3; D is uncertain. Trimming took off 1 base at V and 2 bases at J, with 7 bases between the two ends. CDR1 and CDR2 from the germline V gene are MNHEY and SMNVEV (reference sequence). The CDR3 is 14 residues long. CDR3 in DNA: TGTGCCAGCAGTTTATACCAGTACACAGATACGCAGTATTTT. It encodes CASSLYQYTDTQYF.

Only a few counts were recorded for this clonotype. The V and J genes are TRBV4-2 and TRBJ1-5; 10 bases are shared with TRBD1. From germline, CDR1 is LGHNA and CDR2 YNFKEQ. V gave up 0 bases and J gave up 6 bases; unmatched junction bases: 2. The CDR3 loop spans 15 amino acids. CDR3 nucleotides: TGTGCCAGCAGCCAAGAGGGACAGGGGCCTCAGCCCCAGCATTTT. Its protein product is CASSQEGQGPQPQHF.

This clonotype was observed a few times. The CDR3 loop is CAWRSGRGPFYEQYF. The CDR3 nucleotides are TGTGCCTGGAGGTCGGGCAGGGGGCCCTTCTACGAGCAGTACTTC. The V gene is TRBV30, the J gene TRBJ2-7; 8 bases align to TRBD1. J was trimmed by 3 bases and V by 3 bases; bases with no gene match: 10. The CDR3 loop spans 15 amino acids. The germline CDR1 and CDR2 sequences are GTSNPN and SVGIG (reference sequence). Combining the CDR3 with reference TRBV30 and TRBJ2-7 gives the whole variable domain SQTIHQWPATLVQPVGSPLSLECTVEGTSNPNLYWYRQAAGRGLQLLFYSVGIGQISSEVPQNLSASRPQDRQFILSSKKLLLSDSGFYLCAWRSGRGPFYEQYFGPGTRLTVT.

This clonotype was counted at least ten times. The rearrangement joins TRBV12-3 or TRBV12-4 to TRBJ2-1; 9 bases fit TRBD2. This CDR3 contains 14 residues. Losses at the gene ends were 8 bases for V and 3 bases for J; bases not matched to a gene: 5. The CDR3 loop is CASLLAGVYNEQFF. CDR3 sequence (DNA): TGTGCCAGCCTACTAGCGGGCGTCTACAATGAGCAGTTCTTC.

In its sample, this clonotype was seen many times. The rearrangement joins TRBV20-1 to TRBJ1-1; D not resolved. The CDR3 totals 12 residues. CDR1 and CDR2 from the germline V gene are DFQATT and SNEGSKA (reference sequence). V lost 5 bases to trimming and J lost 4 bases, with 11 bases between them. The CDR3 sequence: CSAGRGSTEAFF. CDR3 DNA sequence: TGCAGTGCTGGGAGAGGGAGCACTGAAGCTTTCTTT.

This clonotype has only a few counts. The rearrangement links TRBV6-2 or TRBV6-3 to TRBJ1-1; perhaps TRBD1 as D (5 bases). Between the trimmed V and J ends, which lost 4 bases and 3 bases, there was a span of 12 bases. The CDR3 is 14 amino acids. Germline CDR1 MNHEY, CDR2 SVGEGT. CDR3 DNA sequence: TGTGCCAGCAGTTCCCCAGGGACCTACACTGAAGCTTTCTTT. Translated: CASSSPGTYTEAFF.

This clonotype was observed a few times. The CDR3 loop is CASSPPGTTQETQYF. The CDR3 coding sequence is TGTGCCAGCAGTCCACCCGGGACCACCCAAGAGACCCAGTACTTC. This sequence joins TRBV12-3 or TRBV12-4 and TRBJ2-5; tentatively, D is TRBD1 or TRBD2 (5 bases each). With 5 bases removed from V and 1 base from J, the gap between germline ends came to 14 bases. The CDR3 totals 15 residues.

This clonotype was seen ten or more times. The gene calls are TRBV11-2 and TRBJ2-2; no reliable D call. CDR1 SGHAT and CDR2 FQNNGV come from the germline V gene. The CDR3 covers 15 residues. Trimming removed 1 base from V and 6 bases from J, with 12 bases in between. The CDR3: CASSLVGLSAGELFF. In DNA form, the CDR3 reads TGTGCCAGCAGCTTAGTCGGGCTAAGCGCCGGGGAGCTGTTTTTT. The variable domain in full, with the rest retrieved from reference TRBV11-2 and TRBJ2-2, is EAGVAQSPRYKIIEKRQSVAFWCNPISGHATLYWYQQILGQGPKLLIQFQNNGVVDDSQLPKDRFSAERLKGVDSTLKIQPAKLEDSAVYLCASSLVGLSAGELFFGEGSRLTVL.

Details on this clonotype: This may come from a read error, since a much larger clone is one base off. The chain uses TRBV7-3 and TRBJ2-5, with 8 bases lining up with TRBD2. From germline, CDR1 is SGHTA and CDR2 FQGTGA. This CDR3 comprises 13 residues. The V gene end was trimmed by 7 bases and the J gene end by 4 bases; junction bases not matched to a gene: 5. CDR3 protein: CASNHGRAETQYF. The DNA of the CDR3 is TGTGCCAGCAACCACGGGAGGGCAGAGACCCAGTACTTC.

This clonotype was seen once. With a much larger clone just one base away, this may be a read error. The chain is built from TRBV29-1 and TRBJ2-1; D gene ambiguous. With 4 bases removed from V and 2 bases from J, the gap between germline ends came to 9 bases. The germline gives CDR1 SQVTM, CDR2 ANQGSEA. This CDR3 has 13 amino acids. CDR3 nucleotide sequence: TGCAGCGTTGGGAAAAAGCCCTACAATGAGCAGTTCTTC. Amino acids: CSVGKKPYNEQFF.

This clonotype was counted ten times or more. This chain connects TRBV29-1 to TRBJ1-1, with TRBD1 matching 9 bases. From germline, CDR1 is SQVTM and CDR2 ANQGSEA. This CDR3 comprises 13 residues. V lost 6 bases to trimming and J lost 10 bases; unmatched junction nucleotides: 12. CDR3 sequence reads: CSVLQGAGLAAFF. The CDR3, as DNA: TGCAGCGTGCTACAGGGGGCGGGCCTGGCAGCTTTCTTT.

This clonotype was picked up many times. The rearrangement links TRBV5-1 to TRBJ1-2; D is perhaps TRBD1 (5 bases). V was clipped by 1 base and J by 8 bases, with 9 bases between them. The germline gives CDR1 SGHRS, CDR2 YFSETQ. The CDR3 contains 12 residues. The CDR3 sequence: CASSLQGDGYTF. CDR3 sequence (DNA): TGCGCCAGCAGCTTGCAAGGGGACGGCTACACCTTC. The complete variable domain, with remaining parts taken from reference TRBV5-1 and TRBJ1-2, reads KAGVTQTPRYLIKTRGQQVTLSCSPISGHRSVSWYQQTPGQGLQFLFEYFSETQRNKGNFPGRFSGRQFSNSRSEMNVSTLELGDSALYLCASSLQGDGYTFGSGTRLTVV.